Listed below are T cell receptor beta chains from one sample, sequenced in a study of identical twins. TCRdb recomputed calls from the 5' RACE reads with MiXCR, one row per CDR3 protein. The sample includes a few hundred thousand distinct CDR3 sequences, roughly 15% of them seen just once. These data were also filed under a second study, of yellow fever vaccine responses in identical twins.

Specimen: CD4+ T cells sorted from blood. These receptors originate from a woman aged 18-29 years in good health. CDR3s include the opening cysteine and the closing phenylalanine or tryptophan. The D gene is left open where the match is weak. Not every row has a clone size; where given, it reads once, few, many or a size class.

V gene,J gene,D gene,clone size,CDR3 protein,CDR3 DNA
TRBV5-1,TRBJ2-1,-,-,CASSLAWGNEQFF,TGCGCCAGCAGCTTGGCATGGGGGAATGAGCAGTTCTTC
TRBV5-1,TRBJ2-7,-,many,CASKRDFEQYF,TGCGCCAGCAAACGGGACTTCGAGCAGTACTTC
TRBV3-1,TRBJ1-1,TRBD1,many,CASSQVRTGYMNTEAFF,TGTGCCAGCAGCCAAGTGAGGACAGGTTACATGAACACTGAAGCTTTCTTT
TRBV7-6,TRBJ2-7,TRBD2,few,CASSLGGLVSNEQYF,TGTGCCAGCAGCTTAGGGGGACTAGTATCTAACGAGCAGTACTTC
TRBV11-2,TRBJ2-1,TRBD1,-,CASSLGPTGINEQFF,TGTGCCAGCAGCTTAGGCCCGACAGGGATCAATGAGCAGTTCTTC
TRBV9,TRBJ1-4,-,few,CASSVTAGSANEKLFF,TGTGCCAGCAGCGTCACTGCAGGGTCGGCTAATGAAAAACTGTTTTTT
TRBV14,TRBJ1-2,-,-,CASSQDNTVNYGYTF,TGTGCCAGCAGCCAAGATAACACAGTTAACTATGGCTACACCTTC
TRBV20-1,TRBJ2-1,-,few,CSARGGAPGALRYNEQFF,TGCAGTGCTAGAGGTGGGGCGCCGGGCGCGCTACGGTACAATGAGCAGTTCTTC
TRBV12-3/TRBV12-4,TRBJ1-1,-,-,CASAKVGGNTEAFF,TGTGCCAGCGCTAAGGTCGGGGGGAACACTGAAGCTTTCTTT
TRBV20-1,TRBJ2-3,TRBD2,few,CSADYLAGGYTDTQYF,TGCAGTGCTGATTACCTAGCGGGAGGGTACACAGATACGCAGTATTTT
TRBV5-1,TRBJ1-2,TRBD1,-,CASSPRTGDYGYTF,TGCGCCAGCAGCCCCCGGACAGGCGACTATGGCTACACCTTC
TRBV15,TRBJ2-5,-,few,CATSRPQGGETQYF,TGTGCCACCAGCAGACCCCAGGGAGGAGAGACCCAGTACTTC
TRBV5-5,TRBJ1-1,TRBD1,-,CASSSTGVSNTEAFF,TGTGCCAGCAGCTCTACAGGGGTTTCGAACACTGAAGCTTTCTTT
TRBV10-3,TRBJ2-4,TRBD1,few,CAISASTDRGPHIQYF,TGTGCCATCAGTGCCTCTACGGACAGGGGGCCTCACATTCAGTACTTC
TRBV9,TRBJ2-2,-,-,CASSFAPLSGELFF,TGTGCCAGCAGCTTCGCCCCACTTTCCGGGGAGCTGTTTTTT
TRBV20-1,TRBJ2-2,TRBD1,-,CSARDPGQGSTGELFF,TGCAGTGCTAGAGACCCGGGACAGGGGAGCACCGGGGAGCTGTTTTTT
TRBV10-2,TRBJ2-1,-,-,CASIISGSSYNEQFF,TGCGCCAGCATTATTAGCGGTAGCTCCTACAATGAGCAGTTCTTC
TRBV20-1,TRBJ1-4,-,few,CSVLGAGHEKLFF,TGCAGCGTTCTGGGGGCCGGTCATGAAAAACTGTTTTTT
TRBV4-2,TRBJ2-7,-,-,CASSQVAGGSSYEQYF,TGTGCCAGCAGCCAAGTCGCTGGCGGAAGCTCCTACGAGCAGTACTTC
TRBV7-8,TRBJ2-3,TRBD2,-,CASSSVSPPWLAGDTDTQYF,TGTGCCAGCAGCTCCGTCTCCCCCCCATGGCTAGCGGGGGACACAGATACGCAGTATTTT
TRBV7-2,TRBJ2-7,-,-,CASSPSGARQYF,TGTGCCAGCAGCCCCTCGGGGGCGAGGCAGTACTTC
TRBV5-1,TRBJ1-1,-,few,CASSFPGSSGTEAFF,TGCGCCAGCAGCTTCCCGGGATCCTCGGGCACTGAAGCTTTCTTT
TRBV12-3/TRBV12-4,TRBJ1-2,-,many,CASSLEGNYGYTF,TGTGCCAGCAGCTTAGAAGGCAACTATGGCTACACCTTC
TRBV4-2,TRBJ2-3,-,-,CASSQTGEARYTQYF,TGTGCCAGCAGCCAAACGGGGGAGGCACGATATACGCAGTATTTT
TRBV12-3/TRBV12-4,TRBJ2-1,-,few,CASSSVFFIRGKRNEQFF,TGTGCCAGCAGTTCGGTGTTTTTCATCCGGGGGAAAAGGAATGAGCAGTTCTTC
TRBV3-1,TRBJ2-5,-,-,CASSQSDHQETQYF,TGTGCCAGCAGCCAATCGGACCACCAAGAGACCCAGTACTTC
TRBV2,TRBJ2-7,-,-,CASSVSETYEQYF,TGTGCCAGCAGTGTTAGTGAAACCTACGAGCAGTACTTC
TRBV3-1,TRBJ1-1,-,-,CASSHPTGRGAFF,TGTGCCAGCAGCCACCCAACGGGGAGAGGGGCTTTCTTT
TRBV6-5,TRBJ1-1,-,few,CASNSGYTEAFF,TGTGCCAGCAACTCCGGTTACACTGAAGCTTTCTTT
TRBV12-3/TRBV12-4,TRBJ1-6,TRBD1,few,CASSLQGALGSPLHF,TGTGCCAGCAGTTTACAGGGGGCTTTGGGTTCACCCCTCCACTTT
TRBV2,TRBJ1-5,TRBD1,-,CASCVEGQGQPQHF,TGTGCCAGCTGCGTCGAGGGACAGGGTCAGCCCCAGCATTTT
TRBV24-1,TRBJ2-1,TRBD2,many,CATSDPGLAGDNEQFF,TGTGCCACCAGTGACCCCGGACTAGCGGGAGACAATGAGCAGTTCTTC
TRBV11-2,TRBJ2-1,TRBD2,few,CASSPGLAGGPAAYDEQFF,TGTGCCAGCAGCCCAGGACTAGCGGGAGGGCCCGCGGCATACGATGAGCAGTTCTTC
TRBV12-3/TRBV12-4,TRBJ2-1,TRBD1,few,CASSSSQGIYNEQFF,TGTGCCAGCAGTTCGTCACAGGGGATATACAATGAGCAGTTCTTC
TRBV20-1,TRBJ2-1,-,-,CSASRTNSYNEQFF,TGCAGTGCTAGTCGGACTAACTCCTACAATGAGCAGTTCTTC
TRBV2,TRBJ1-1,-,few,CASSVGKNTEAFF,TGTGCCAGCAGTGTTGGCAAGAACACTGAAGCTTTCTTT
TRBV5-1,TRBJ2-3,-,few,CASSLNGLSTDTQYF,TGCGCCAGCAGCTTGAACGGACTAAGCACAGATACGCAGTATTTT
TRBV12-3/TRBV12-4,TRBJ1-4,-,-,CASSKDSWIGKLFF,TGTGCCAGCAGTAAGGACAGTTGGATTGGAAAACTGTTTTTT
TRBV5-1,TRBJ1-1,TRBD1,-,CASSHFDRGNTEAFF,TGCGCCAGCAGCCACTTCGACAGGGGAAACACTGAAGCTTTCTTT
TRBV5-1,TRBJ2-2,TRBD1,few,CASRPGTGYAGELFF,TGCGCCAGCAGGCCCGGGACAGGCTATGCCGGGGAGCTGTTTTTT
TRBV12-3/TRBV12-4,TRBJ2-2,TRBD2,-,CAIVAGLNTGELFF,TGTGCCATCGTAGCGGGGCTGAACACCGGGGAGCTGTTTTTT
TRBV29-1,TRBJ2-7,TRBD1,few,CSVEVVQGGYEQYF,TGCAGCGTTGAGGTTGTACAGGGGGGATACGAGCAGTACTTC
TRBV29-1,TRBJ2-5,-,few,CSVATGTQETQYF,TGCAGCGTTGCTACAGGAACCCAAGAGACCCAGTACTTC
TRBV3-1,TRBJ2-1,TRBD2,-,CASSPERESTYNEQFF,TGTGCCAGCAGCCCGGAGCGGGAGTCTACTTACAATGAGCAGTTCTTC
TRBV12-3/TRBV12-4,TRBJ1-2,-,few,CASRDSGAFHGYTF,TGTGCCAGCAGGGACAGTGGAGCGTTTCATGGCTACACCTTC
TRBV4-2,TRBJ2-1,TRBD2,few,CASSQEGGYRYNEQFF,TGTGCCAGCAGCCAAGAGGGAGGGTATCGTTACAATGAGCAGTTCTTC
TRBV20-1,TRBJ2-6,-,-,CSARTASGANVLTF,TGCAGTGCGAGGACGGCCTCTGGGGCCAACGTCCTGACTTTC
TRBV9,TRBJ2-2,-,many,CASSPRAAGELFF,TGTGCCAGCAGCCCAAGGGCCGCCGGGGAGCTGTTTTTT
TRBV29-1,TRBJ2-3,-,many,CSARDSTDTQYF,TGCAGTGCTAGAGATAGCACAGATACGCAGTATTTT
TRBV4-2,TRBJ2-1,TRBD2,few,CASSVKLADDPVQFF,TGTGCCAGCAGCGTAAAACTAGCGGACGACCCTGTGCAGTTCTTC
TRBV18,TRBJ2-7,TRBD2,few,CASSPLPAGAPYEQYF,TGTGCCAGCTCACCGTTGCCAGCGGGAGCCCCCTACGAGCAGTACTTC
TRBV10-3,TRBJ2-5,-,-,CAISDGPQETQYF,TGTGCCATCAGTGATGGACCTCAAGAGACCCAGTACTTC
TRBV7-8,TRBJ2-3,TRBD1,few,CASSLADRGFTDTQYF,TGTGCCAGCAGCTTAGCCGACAGGGGGTTCACAGATACGCAGTATTTT
TRBV6-5,TRBJ2-5,TRBD2,few,CASSYSFGGGETQYF,TGTGCCAGCAGTTACTCCTTTGGGGGGGGAGAGACCCAGTACTTC
TRBV9,TRBJ1-1,-,-,CASSVGAGKNTEAFF,TGTGCCAGCAGCGTAGGGGCAGGGAAGAACACTGAAGCTTTCTTT
TRBV29-1,TRBJ2-3,TRBD1,-,CSVGTGKGDTQYF,TGCAGCGTTGGGACAGGGAAGGGAGATACGCAGTATTTT
TRBV4-2,TRBJ1-1,-,many,CASSRPDATEAFF,TGTGCCAGCAGCCGCCCCGACGCCACTGAAGCTTTCTTT
TRBV18,TRBJ2-5,-,few,CASSRTNGETQYF,TGTGCCAGCTCACGCACTAACGGGGAGACCCAGTACTTC
TRBV29-1,TRBJ1-2,-,-,CSVVGYPNYGYTF,TGCAGCGTTGTTGGTTATCCTAACTATGGCTACACCTTC
TRBV6-1,TRBJ2-1,TRBD2,-,CASKSGGGGKNEQFF,TGTGCCAGCAAGAGCGGGGGGGGAGGGAAGAATGAGCAGTTCTTC